This T cell receptor beta chain was sequenced for a study of T cell repertoires in cytomegalovirus infection. Across the whole study: The public TCR beta signatures pointed to both CMV infection and matching HLA type.

There are a few counts of this clonotype. Its antigen is as yet unknown. TCRdb re-called the reads with MiXCR, one entry per CDR3 protein. The data contain 150,000 to 200,000 distinct CDR3 sequences, roughly a sixth of them singletons. V lost 1 base and J lost 4, with 16 bases in between. The CDR3 is made up of 17 amino acids. Germline-derived CDR1 and CDR2 are MNHEY and SVGEGT. Study observations and caveats: HLA-C-restricted CMV-specific TCR beta clonotypes prevailed in the ex vivo response.

This receptor was identified in a human donor in good health (CMV status not recorded). Some clones in this sample may be carry-over from other donors' samples. The gene calls are TRBV6-2 or TRBV6-3 and TRBJ2-2; D unresolved. The sequenced material came from CD8+ T cells from PBMCs. The CDR3 sequence: CASSYFGSGSGTGELFF. The CDR3 DNA follows: TGTGCCAGCAGTTACTTTGGGTCCGGGTCAGGCACCGGGGAGCTGTTTTTT.